The source of this T cell receptor beta chain is a study of cytomegalovirus exposure and HLA in healthy donors. Overall study findings and caveats: Reportedly, TCR beta sequences accurately predicted HLA-A and HLA-B alleles in most subjects. Most TCR beta V segments were productive about 90% or about 30% of the time in an earlier analysis.

PCR primers comprised 60 Vbeta and 13 Jbeta primers. Clones were read by immunoSEQ multiplex PCR, and TCRdb kept only the in-frame ones, dropping some. The sample includes 150,000 to 250,000 clones, approximately 79% seen only once; the top ten take around 1.4%. In the case of this clone: Antigen specificity is unknown.

Sequenced material: PBMCs. The sequence came from a girl between 5 and 17 years old in good health and CMV-seropositive.

CDR3 nucleotide sequence: TGTGCCTGGATGGGGCGTGGGAGGGTAAGCACAGATACGCAGTATTTT. It specifies CAWMGRGRVSTDTQYF. This chain joins TRBV30 and TRBJ2-3; the match to TRBD2 covers 7 bases. The length of the CDR3 is 16 residues. Germline V gene lookup returns CDR1 GTSNPN and CDR2 SVGIG (reference sequence). V lost 4 bases to trimming and J lost 0 bases; unmatched junction nucleotides: 10.